The entry below describes one T cell receptor beta chain. This entry is derived from a study of blood T cell repertoires in COVID-19. Study-level information: Sample material is recorded as cDNA or gDNA derived from T cells, B-cell-depleted T cells, or PBMCs.

The V gene's germline CDR1 is KGHDR and CDR2 SFDVKD. V was pared by 3 bases and J by 5 bases, with 12 bases of the junction left unmatched. The CDR3 has 17 amino acids. Study processing details: By means of reference gene primer amplification, nucleated cell counts were estimated. Assay: immunoSEQ multiplex PCR; the TCRdb copy retains only in-frame clones and omits some. D and trimming come from the DNA, and the V and J calls and clone size come from that table. The table lists about 67,000 clones, 80% to 90% of them singletons, with 4% to 5.5% in the top ten. This receptor was identified in a man in his fifties or sixties with active COVID-19. The V and J genes are TRBV24-1 and TRBJ2-3; 8 nucleotides match TRBD2. The sample comprised peripheral blood. In nucleotides, the CDR3 is TGTGCCACCAGTGATGCCGGGACTAGGCGAGGTAAAGATACGCAGTATTTT. Translation gives CATSDAGTRRGKDTQYF.